These T cell receptor beta chains were read from a single sample in a study of T cell repertoires in cytomegalovirus infection. TCRdb re-called the reads through MiXCR, storing one row per CDR3 protein. This table has more than 650,000 distinct CDR3 sequences, less than 40% appearing once. Material for sequencing was PBMCs. Every receptor here comes from a human donor in good health (CMV status not recorded). Some clones in this sample may be carry-over from other donors' samples. Both conserved end residues are part of each CDR3. The order of the fields is clone size, D gene, J gene, V gene, CDR3 protein, CDR3 DNA. A D gene is named only where the DNA matches it firmly. Clone size is shown for a subset of rows, as once, few, many or a class of expanded clone.

clone size: -
D gene: -
J gene: TRBJ1-1
V gene: TRBV7-9
CDR3 protein: CASSLVQGANTEAFF
CDR3 DNA: TGTGCCAGCAGCTTAGTCCAGGGAGCTAACACTGAAGCTTTCTTT

clone size: -
D gene: -
J gene: TRBJ2-7
V gene: TRBV6-5
CDR3 protein: CASSYSGRGYYEQCF
CDR3 DNA: TGTGCCAGCAGTTACTCGGGCAGGGGTTATTACGAGCAGTGCTTC

clone size: -
D gene: -
J gene: TRBJ1-2
V gene: TRBV7-9
CDR3 protein: CASSRTGSGYGYTF
CDR3 DNA: TGTGCCAGCAGCCGAACAGGCTCCGGCTATGGCTACACCTTC

clone size: -
D gene: TRBD2
J gene: TRBJ2-1
V gene: TRBV19
CDR3 protein: CASIIDLGRGDEQFF
CDR3 DNA: TGTGCCAGTATTATAGATCTCGGGAGGGGGGATGAGCAGTTCTTC

clone size: -
D gene: -
J gene: TRBJ1-1
V gene: TRBV20-1
CDR3 protein: CSANQNTEAFF
CDR3 DNA: TGCAGTGCCAACCAGAACACTGAAGCTTTCTTT

clone size: -
D gene: TRBD1
J gene: TRBJ2-6
V gene: TRBV5-4
CDR3 protein: CASSRVGQGSPGANVLTF
CDR3 DNA: TGTGCCAGCAGCAGGGTCGGACAGGGATCTCCTGGGGCCAACGTCCTGACTTTC

clone size: -
D gene: TRBD1
J gene: TRBJ1-2
V gene: TRBV4-2
CDR3 protein: CASSQGGQEGYGYTF
CDR3 DNA: TGTGCCAGCAGCCAAGGAGGACAGGAGGGCTATGGCTACACCTTC

clone size: -
D gene: -
J gene: TRBJ2-1
V gene: TRBV7-9
CDR3 protein: CAGENIRDSNEQFF
CDR3 DNA: TGTGCCGGGGAAAATATTCGGGATTCCAATGAGCAGTTCTTC

clone size: -
D gene: TRBD1
J gene: TRBJ2-7
V gene: TRBV20-1
CDR3 protein: CSASPAGTGGYEQYF
CDR3 DNA: TGCAGTGCTAGCCCCGCAGGGACAGGGGGCTACGAGCAGTACTTC

clone size: -
D gene: TRBD2
J gene: TRBJ2-2
V gene: TRBV6-8
CDR3 protein: CASNPGLAGAYTGELFF
CDR3 DNA: TGTGCCAGCAACCCGGGACTAGCGGGAGCCTACACCGGGGAGCTGTTTTTT

clone size: -
D gene: TRBD2
J gene: TRBJ2-4
V gene: TRBV4-2
CDR3 protein: CASRLRLAGIAKNIQYF
CDR3 DNA: TGTGCCAGCAGACTCCGCCTAGCGGGGATAGCCAAAAACATTCAGTACTTC

clone size: -
D gene: -
J gene: TRBJ2-2
V gene: TRBV19
CDR3 protein: CASSGGAVFTGELFF
CDR3 DNA: TGTGCCAGTAGTGGTGGGGCAGTTTTTACCGGGGAGCTGTTTTTT

clone size: -
D gene: -
J gene: TRBJ1-5
V gene: TRBV4-1
CDR3 protein: CASSQSSWGQPQHF
CDR3 DNA: TGCGCCAGCAGCCAATCGTCATGGGGCCAGCCCCAGCATTTT

clone size: -
D gene: TRBD1
J gene: TRBJ2-5
V gene: TRBV24-1
CDR3 protein: CATSDKGQGRETQYF
CDR3 DNA: TGTGCCACCAGTGATAAAGGACAGGGACGGGAGACCCAGTACTTC

clone size: -
D gene: -
J gene: TRBJ2-1
V gene: TRBV5-1
CDR3 protein: CASSMTVTSYNEQFF
CDR3 DNA: TGCGCCAGCAGTATGACAGTAACGTCCTACAATGAGCAGTTCTTC

clone size: few
D gene: TRBD1
J gene: TRBJ2-7
V gene: TRBV27
CDR3 protein: CASSLGTGGSVVYEQYF
CDR3 DNA: TGTGCCAGCAGTTTAGGGACAGGGGGTTCAGTAGTCTACGAGCAGTACTTC

clone size: -
D gene: -
J gene: TRBJ2-7
V gene: TRBV7-8
CDR3 protein: CASSLDPGVFYEQYF
CDR3 DNA: TGTGCCAGCAGCTTAGATCCGGGAGTTTTCTACGAGCAGTACTTC